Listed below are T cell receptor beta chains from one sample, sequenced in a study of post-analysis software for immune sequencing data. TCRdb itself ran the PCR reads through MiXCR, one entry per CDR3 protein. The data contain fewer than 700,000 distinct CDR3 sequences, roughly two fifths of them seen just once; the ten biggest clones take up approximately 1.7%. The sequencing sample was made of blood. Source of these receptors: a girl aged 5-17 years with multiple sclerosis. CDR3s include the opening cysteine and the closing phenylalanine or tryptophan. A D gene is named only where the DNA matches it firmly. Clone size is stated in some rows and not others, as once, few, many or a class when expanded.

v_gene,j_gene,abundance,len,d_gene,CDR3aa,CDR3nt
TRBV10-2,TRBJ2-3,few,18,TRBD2,CASSVTGTSGRATDTQYF,TGCGCCAGCAGCGTGACCGGGACTAGCGGGAGGGCGACAGATACGCAGTATTTT
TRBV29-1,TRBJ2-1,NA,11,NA,CSVRTYNEQFF,TGCAGCGTTCGGACTTACAATGAGCAGTTCTTC
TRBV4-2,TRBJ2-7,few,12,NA,CASRTGNNEQYF,TGTGCCAGCAGAACAGGGAACAACGAGCAGTACTTC
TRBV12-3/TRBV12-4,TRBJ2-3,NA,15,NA,CASSSRPDSPDTQYF,TGTGCCAGCAGTTCGAGGCCGGACAGTCCAGATACGCAGTATTTT
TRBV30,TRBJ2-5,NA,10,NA,CSGGLETQYF,TGTTCCGGGGGGCTAGAGACCCAGTACTTC
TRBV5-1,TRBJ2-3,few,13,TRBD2,CASNSGSTDTQYF,TGCGCCAGCAATAGCGGGAGCACAGATACGCAGTATTTT
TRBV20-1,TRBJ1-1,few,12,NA,CSASIEGLEAFF,TGCAGTGCTAGTATTGAGGGGTTGGAGGCTTTCTTT
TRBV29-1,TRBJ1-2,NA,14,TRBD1,CSVESTGKGGGYTF,TGCAGCGTTGAGTCGACAGGGAAGGGGGGTGGCTACACCTTC
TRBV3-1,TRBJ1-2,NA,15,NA,CASSQSSRSTYGYTF,TGTGCCAGCAGCCAATCAAGCCGGAGTACTTATGGCTACACCTTC
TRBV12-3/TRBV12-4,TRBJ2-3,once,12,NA,CASRPNADAEYF,TGTGCCAGCAGGCCGAATGCAGATGCGGAGTATTTT